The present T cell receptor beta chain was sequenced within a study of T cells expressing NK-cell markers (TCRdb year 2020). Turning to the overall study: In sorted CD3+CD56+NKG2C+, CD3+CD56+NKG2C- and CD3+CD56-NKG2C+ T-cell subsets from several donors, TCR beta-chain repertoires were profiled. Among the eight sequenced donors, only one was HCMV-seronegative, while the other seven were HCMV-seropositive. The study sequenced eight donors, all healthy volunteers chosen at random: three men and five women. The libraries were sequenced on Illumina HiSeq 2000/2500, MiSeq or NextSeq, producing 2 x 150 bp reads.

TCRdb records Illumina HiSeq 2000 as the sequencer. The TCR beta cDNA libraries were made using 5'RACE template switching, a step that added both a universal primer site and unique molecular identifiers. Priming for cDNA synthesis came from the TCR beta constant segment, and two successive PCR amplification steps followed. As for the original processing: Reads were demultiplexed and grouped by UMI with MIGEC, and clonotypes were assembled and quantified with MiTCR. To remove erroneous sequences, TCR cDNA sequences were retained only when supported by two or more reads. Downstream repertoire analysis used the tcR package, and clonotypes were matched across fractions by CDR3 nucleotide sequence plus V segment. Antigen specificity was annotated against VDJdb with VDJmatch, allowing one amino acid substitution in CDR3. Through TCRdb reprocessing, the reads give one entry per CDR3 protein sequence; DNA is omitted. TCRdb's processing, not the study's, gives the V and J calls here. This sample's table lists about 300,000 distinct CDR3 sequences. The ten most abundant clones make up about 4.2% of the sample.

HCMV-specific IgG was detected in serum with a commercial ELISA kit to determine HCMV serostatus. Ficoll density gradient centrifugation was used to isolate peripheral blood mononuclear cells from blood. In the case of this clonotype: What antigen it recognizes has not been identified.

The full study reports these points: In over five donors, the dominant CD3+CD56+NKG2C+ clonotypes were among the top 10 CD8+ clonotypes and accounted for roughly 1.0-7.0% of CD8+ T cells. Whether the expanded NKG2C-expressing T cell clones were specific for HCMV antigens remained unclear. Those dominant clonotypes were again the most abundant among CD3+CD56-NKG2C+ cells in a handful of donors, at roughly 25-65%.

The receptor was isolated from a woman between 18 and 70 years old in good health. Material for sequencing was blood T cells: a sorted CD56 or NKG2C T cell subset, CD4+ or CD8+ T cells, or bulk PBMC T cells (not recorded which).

The CDR3 has the sequence CASSFNQGAGNSPLHF. The chain couples TRBV5-1 to TRBJ1-6; the D gene TCRdb calls, TRBD1, cannot be checked with no DNA. Its CDR3 holds 16 amino acids, cysteine through phenylalanine. Only the protein is available. CDR1 and CDR2 (SGHRS, YFSETQ) derive from the germline V gene.